The 22 T cell receptor beta chains presented below share a single source sample, sequenced in a study of patients and donors after allogeneic stem cell transplantation. TCRdb processed the RT-PCR reads anew with MiXCR; each CDR3 protein has one entry. This sample carries 190,000 or so distinct CDR3 sequences, roughly 38% of them seen once, and the ten largest clones take roughly 12%. The sequencing sample was made of blood, either unsorted or a sorted T cell fraction (not recorded which). These receptor sequences come from a human donor who was either an allogeneic HSCT recipient or a stem cell or donor lymphocyte infusion donor (not recorded which). It is not recorded whose cells these are; they may come from a transplant donor.

This clonotype was detected ten times or more. V is TRBV6-6 and J is TRBJ1-4; 8 positions agree with TRBD1. The germline V gene encodes CDR1 MNHNY and CDR2 SVGAGI (reference sequence). Trimming took 0 bases from V and 0 from J; bases not matched to a gene: 9. The CDR3 runs 19 residues. In DNA, the CDR3 is TGTGCCAGCAGTTACTCGACAGGGGCCTTTAGCACAACTAATGAAAAACTGTTTTTT. Protein product: CASSYSTGAFSTTNEKLFF.

The sample holds a few counts of this clonotype. The gene calls are TRBV29-1 and TRBJ2-1; 7 nucleotides agree with TRBD1. The germline CDR1 and CDR2 sequences are SQVTM and ANQGSEA. The CDR3 runs 14 residues. V lost 4 bases, J lost 3 bases, and 6 bases stayed unmatched. The CDR3 spells CSVGGQGVYNEQFF. The CDR3 nucleotides are TGCAGCGTTGGGGGGCAGGGGGTCTACAATGAGCAGTTCTTC.

The chain joins TRBV20-1 to TRBJ1-1; 7 bases are a match to TRBD1. The J segment lost 1 base and the V segment lost 3 bases, leaving 2 bases of the junction unmatched. The CDR3 extends over 13 amino acids. Per the germline V gene, CDR1 is DFQATT and CDR2 is SNEGSKA (reference sequence). The CDR3 reads CSARGQPNTEAFF. DNA of the CDR3: TGCAGTGCTAGGGGACAGCCGAACACTGAAGCTTTCTTT.

There are a few counts of this clonotype. The V gene is TRBV15, the J gene TRBJ1-3, with 9 bases fitting TRBD1. CDR3 size: 17 residues. J was trimmed by 3 bases and V by 4 bases; bases with no gene match: 10. Germline lookup yields CDR1 LNHNV and CDR2 YYDKDF (reference sequence). The CDR3 reads CATSTPRDRVFGNTIYF. In nucleotides, the CDR3 is TGTGCCACCAGCACACCCCGGGACAGGGTTTTTGGAAACACCATATATTTT.

This clonotype was found a few times. The chain has TRBV20-1 and TRBJ1-6, with TRBD1 as a possible D gene (5 bases). Germline values: CDR1 DFQATT, CDR2 SNEGSKA (reference sequence). Deletions cut 6 bases from V and 6 bases from J, with 9 bases between. CDR3 length: 12 residues. CDR3 nucleotides: TGCAGTGCCTCGAGGGGTAATTCACCCCTCCACTTT. Translation gives CSASRGNSPLHF.

The V call is TRBV15, the J call TRBJ2-5; D gene unclear. Trimming pared 1 base from V and 5 bases from J, leaving 17 bases between. The germline V gene encodes CDR1 LNHNV and CDR2 YYDKDF (reference sequence). CDR3 length: 16 amino acids. CDR3 sequence: CATSRVDRNTWETQYF. CDR3 in DNA: TGTGCCACCAGCAGAGTTGATAGGAATACCTGGGAGACCCAGTACTTC.

The genes are TRBV12-3 or TRBV12-4 and TRBJ1-1, with TRBD1 matching over 8 bases. This CDR3 comprises 14 residues. J lost 4 bases, V lost 6 bases, and 7 bases had no gene match. DNA of the CDR3: TGTGCCAGCAGCCGACAGGGGTGGGGCACTGAAGCTTTCTTT. Translating it yields CASSRQGWGTEAFF.

The chain links TRBV4-1 to TRBJ2-7; D possibly corresponds to TRBD1 (6 bases). The length of the CDR3 is 15 residues. Germline lookup yields CDR1 MGHRA and CDR2 YSYEKL. With 1 base removed from V and 1 base from J, the gap between germline ends came to 11 bases. CDR3 residues: CASSQGGQNSYEQYF. DNA of the CDR3: TGCGCCAGCAGCCAAGGCGGACAGAATTCCTACGAGCAGTACTTC.

This clonotype was recorded a few times. The chain combines TRBV7-6 with TRBJ1-5; possible D gene TRBD1, 6 bases. The germline V and J ends were trimmed by 4 bases and 8 bases, with 12 bases remaining between them. Germline V gene sequence: CDR1 SGHVS, CDR2 FNYEAQ. This CDR3 has 13 amino acids. The chain's CDR3 is CASSSQEGEPQHF. The CDR3 region has the DNA TGTGCCAGCAGCTCCCAGGAGGGGGAGCCCCAGCATTTT.

The chain uses TRBV4-1 and TRBJ2-7; D might be TRBD1 or TRBD2, each matching 5 bases. CDR3 length: 16 amino acids. The V gene lost 0 bases and the J gene lost 4 bases, with 16 bases spanning the gap. Germline loops: CDR1 MGHRA, CDR2 YSYEKL. CDR3 nucleotide sequence: TGCGCCAGCAGCCAAGACCGGGACCCACTCGATTACGAGCAGTACTTC. Amino acids: CASSQDRDPLDYEQYF.

The chain carries TRBV10-3 and TRBJ1-1; 10 nucleotides line up with TRBD1. The germline CDR1 and CDR2 sequences are ENHRY and SYGVKD. The CDR3 totals 16 residues. With 6 bases clipped from V and 5 bases from J, the junction kept 12 bases outside the gene matches. The CDR3, as DNA: TGTGCCATCAGGGCCCAGACAGGGGGCGCAGGGACTGAAGCTTTCTTT. Its translation: CAIRAQTGGAGTEAFF.

The rearrangement links TRBV6-2 or TRBV6-3 to TRBJ2-2, with D perhaps being TRBD1 or TRBD2 (6 bases each). The length of the CDR3 is 15 residues. Germline lookup yields CDR1 MNHEY and CDR2 SVGEGT. Trimming pared 4 bases from V and 6 bases from J, leaving 15 bases between. In DNA form, the CDR3 reads TGTGCCAGCAGTTCAGGGACTGGGGGCCCCGGGGAGCTGTTTTTT. It encodes CASSSGTGGPGELFF.

The genes are TRBV12-3 or TRBV12-4 and TRBJ2-7; D not certain. This CDR3 region has 14 residues. Deletions cut 5 bases from V and 4 bases from J, with 15 bases between. The CDR3: CASSPSERSYEQYF. CDR3 nucleotides: TGTGCCAGCAGTCCCTCGGAGAGATCTTACGAGCAGTACTTC.

The chain recombines TRBV6-2 or TRBV6-3 with TRBJ2-1; a weak D match, TRBD2 (6 bases). V was clipped by 2 bases and J by 9 bases, with 11 bases between them. This CDR3 has 13 residues. CDR1 MNHEY and CDR2 SVGEGT come from the germline V gene. CDR3 sequence (DNA): TGTGCCAGCAGTTACCGCGGGGCAAGTGAGCAGTTCTTC. This translates into CASSYRGASEQFF.

The gene calls are TRBV24-1 and TRBJ2-7, with D perhaps assigned TRBD1 or TRBD2 (5 bases each). In germline, CDR1 is KGHDR, CDR2 SFDVKD. Trimming shortened V by 4 bases and J by 9 bases, and 9 bases separated the two germline ends. The CDR3 loop spans 11 amino acids. Here the CDR3 DNA reads TGTGCCACCAGTGAAGAGGGGAGGCAGTACTTC. This codes for CATSEEGRQYF.

The chain has TRBV5-1 and TRBJ1-1; D uncertain. The V end was cut by 4 bases, the J end by 6 bases, with 10 bases between. The CDR3 consists of 12 residues. Germline V gene data show CDR1 as SGHRS and CDR2 as YFSETQ. CDR3 in DNA: TGCGCCAGCAGCCCCGAAGGGTCTGAAGCTTTCTTT. Translated: CASSPEGSEAFF.

This clonotype was observed a handful of times. V and J are TRBV6-2 or TRBV6-3 and TRBJ1-6, with D uncertain. CDR1 MNHEY and CDR2 SVGEGT come from the germline V gene. Trimming stripped 2 bases from V and 4 bases from J, with 3 bases between. CDR3 length: 13 amino acids. For the CDR3, the DNA is TGTGCCAGCAGTTACCAGTATAATTCACCCCTCCACTTT. It yields the protein CASSYQYNSPLHF.

This chain uses TRBV6-5 with TRBJ2-2; TRBD2 is a possible D gene (5 bases). The CDR3 length is 15 residues. Germline V gene lookup returns CDR1 MNHEY and CDR2 SVGAGI. Deletions cut 3 bases from V and 7 bases from J, with 15 bases between. CDR3: CASSYGGYLGGELFF. CDR3 coding DNA: TGTGCCAGCAGTTATGGAGGCTATTTGGGCGGGGAGCTGTTTTTT.

This clonotype was detected a few times. The chain uses TRBV12-3 or TRBV12-4 and TRBJ1-6; maybe TRBD1 (5 bases). This CDR3 spans 13 amino acids. The V end was cut by 7 bases, the J end by 8 bases, with 12 bases between. The CDR3 loop reads CASKGQGDSPLHF. The CDR3 DNA sequence: TGTGCCAGCAAGGGGCAGGGTGATTCACCCCTCCACTTT.

The J gene is TRBJ1-1, the V gene TRBV4-1; possible D gene TRBD1, 5 bases. Germline V lookup: CDR1 MGHRA, CDR2 YSYEKL. The CDR3 runs 15 residues. V was shortened by 4 bases and J by 5 bases, with 17 bases between the two germline ends. The CDR3 here is CASSRSRQGWTEAFF. CDR3 in DNA: TGCGCCAGCAGCCGATCCCGGCAGGGCTGGACTGAAGCTTTCTTT.

This clonotype was observed a handful of times. The V and J genes are TRBV7-9 and TRBJ2-1, with 12 nucleotides matching TRBD2. Trimming at V came to 5 bases and at J to 8 bases, leaving 10 bases not matched to a gene. CDR3 size: 16 residues. CDR1 SEHNR and CDR2 FQNEAQ come from the germline V gene (reference sequence). This CDR3 reads CASSPYGTSGPDEQFF. CDR3 DNA: TGTGCCAGCAGCCCCTATGGGACTAGCGGGCCGGATGAGCAGTTCTTC.

This sequence joins TRBV12-3 or TRBV12-4 and TRBJ2-4; D is perhaps TRBD1 (5 bases). V was cut by 3 bases and J by 8 bases, with 11 bases left in between. The CDR3 consists of 13 residues. Here the CDR3 DNA reads TGTGCCAGCAGTTTGGGGCAGGGTGACATTCAGTACTTC. Translated, it gives CASSLGQGDIQYF.